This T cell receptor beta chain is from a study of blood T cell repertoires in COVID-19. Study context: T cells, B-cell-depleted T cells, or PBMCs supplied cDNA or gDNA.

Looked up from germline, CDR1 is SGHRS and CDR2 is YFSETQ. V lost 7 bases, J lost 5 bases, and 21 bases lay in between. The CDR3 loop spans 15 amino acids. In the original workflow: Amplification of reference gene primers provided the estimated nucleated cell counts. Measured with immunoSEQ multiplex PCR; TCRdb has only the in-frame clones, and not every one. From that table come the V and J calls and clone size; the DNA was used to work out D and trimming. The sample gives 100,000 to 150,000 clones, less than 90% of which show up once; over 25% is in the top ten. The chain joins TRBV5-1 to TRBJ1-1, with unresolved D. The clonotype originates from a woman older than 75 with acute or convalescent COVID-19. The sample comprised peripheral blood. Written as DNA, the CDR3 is TGCGCCAGCTCGACCGGAGGGTCGACGGGGACTGAAGCTTTCTTT. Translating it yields CASSTGGSTGTEAFF.